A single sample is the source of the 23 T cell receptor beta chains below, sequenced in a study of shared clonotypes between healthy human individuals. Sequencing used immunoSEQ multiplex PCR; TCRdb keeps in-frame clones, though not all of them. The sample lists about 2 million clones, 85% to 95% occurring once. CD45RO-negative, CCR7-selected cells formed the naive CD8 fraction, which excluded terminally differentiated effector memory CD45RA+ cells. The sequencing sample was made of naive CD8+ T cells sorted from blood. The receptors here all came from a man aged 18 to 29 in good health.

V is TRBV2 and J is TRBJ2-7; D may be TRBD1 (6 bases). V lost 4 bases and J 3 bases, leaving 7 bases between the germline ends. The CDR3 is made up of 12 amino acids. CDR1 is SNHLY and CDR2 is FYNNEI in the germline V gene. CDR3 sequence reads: CASSGTDYEQYF. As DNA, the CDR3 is TGTGCCAGCAGTGGGACAGACTACGAGCAGTACTTC.

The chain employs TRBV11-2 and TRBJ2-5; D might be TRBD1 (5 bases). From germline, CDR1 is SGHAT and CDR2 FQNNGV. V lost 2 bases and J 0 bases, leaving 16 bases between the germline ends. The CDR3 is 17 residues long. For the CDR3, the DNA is TGTGCCAGCAGCTTACATTCAGGGCAGCCGTACCAAGAGACCCAGTACTTC. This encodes CASSLHSGQPYQETQYF. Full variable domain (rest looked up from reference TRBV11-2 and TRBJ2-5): EAGVAQSPRYKIIEKRQSVAFWCNPISGHATLYWYQQILGQGPKLLIQFQNNGVVDDSQLPKDRFSAERLKGVDSTLKIQPAKLEDSAVYLCASSLHSGQPYQETQYFGPGTRLLVL.

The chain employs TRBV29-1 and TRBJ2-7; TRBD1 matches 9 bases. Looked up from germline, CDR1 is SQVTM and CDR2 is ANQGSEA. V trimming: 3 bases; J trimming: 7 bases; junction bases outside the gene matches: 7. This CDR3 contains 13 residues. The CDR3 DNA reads TGCAGCGTTGAGAGGGACAGGGTCGGAGAGCAGTACTTC. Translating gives CSVERDRVGEQYF.

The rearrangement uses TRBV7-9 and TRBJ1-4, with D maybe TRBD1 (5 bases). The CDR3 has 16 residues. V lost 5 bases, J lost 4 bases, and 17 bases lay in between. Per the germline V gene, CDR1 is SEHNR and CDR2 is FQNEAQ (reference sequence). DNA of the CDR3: TGTGCCAGCAGCCCCCCGCCGACAGAGCGTAATGAAAAACTGTTTTTT. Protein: CASSPPPTERNEKLFF.

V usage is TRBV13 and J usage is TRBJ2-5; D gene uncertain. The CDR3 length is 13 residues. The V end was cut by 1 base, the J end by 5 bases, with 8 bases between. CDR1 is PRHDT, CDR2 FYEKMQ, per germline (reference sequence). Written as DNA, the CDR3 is TGTGCCAGCAGCTTAGTTCGTTGGGAGACCCAGTACTTC. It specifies CASSLVRWETQYF.

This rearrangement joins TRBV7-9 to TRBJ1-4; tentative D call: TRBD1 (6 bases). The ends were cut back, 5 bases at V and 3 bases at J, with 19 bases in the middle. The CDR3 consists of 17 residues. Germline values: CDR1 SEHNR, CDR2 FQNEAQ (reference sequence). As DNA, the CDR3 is TGTGCCAGCAGCGCATCGCCAGGGGTAGCGTCTAATGAAAAACTGTTTTTT. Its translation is CASSASPGVASNEKLFF.

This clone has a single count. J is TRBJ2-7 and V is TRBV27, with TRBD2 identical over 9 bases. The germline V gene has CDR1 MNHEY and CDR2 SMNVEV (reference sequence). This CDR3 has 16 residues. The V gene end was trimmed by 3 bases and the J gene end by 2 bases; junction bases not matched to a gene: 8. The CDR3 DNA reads TGTGCCAGCAGTTTTTTTGGCGCTAGCGGGACCTACGAGCAGTACTTC. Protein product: CASSFFGASGTYEQYF.

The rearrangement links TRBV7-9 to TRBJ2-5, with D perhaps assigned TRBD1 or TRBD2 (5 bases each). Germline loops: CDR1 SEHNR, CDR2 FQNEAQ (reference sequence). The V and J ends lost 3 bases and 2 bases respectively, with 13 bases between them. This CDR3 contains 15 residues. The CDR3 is CASSFPGPTQETQYF. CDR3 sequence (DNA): TGTGCCAGCAGCTTCCCGGGACCGACACAAGAGACCCAGTACTTC.

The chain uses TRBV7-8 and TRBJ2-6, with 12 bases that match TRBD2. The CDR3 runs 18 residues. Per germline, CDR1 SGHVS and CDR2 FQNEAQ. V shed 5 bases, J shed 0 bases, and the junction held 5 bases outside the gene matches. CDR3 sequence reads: CASSRLAGASSGANVLTF. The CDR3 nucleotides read TGTGCCAGCAGCCGACTAGCGGGGGCCAGCTCTGGGGCCAACGTCCTGACTTTC.

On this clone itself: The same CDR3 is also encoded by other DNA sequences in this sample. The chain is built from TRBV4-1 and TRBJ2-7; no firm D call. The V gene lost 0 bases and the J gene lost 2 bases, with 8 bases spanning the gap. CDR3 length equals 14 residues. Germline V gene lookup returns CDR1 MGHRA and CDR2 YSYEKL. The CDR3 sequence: CASSQDRRAYEQYF. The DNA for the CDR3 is TGCGCCAGCAGCCAAGATCGCAGAGCCTACGAGCAGTACTTC.

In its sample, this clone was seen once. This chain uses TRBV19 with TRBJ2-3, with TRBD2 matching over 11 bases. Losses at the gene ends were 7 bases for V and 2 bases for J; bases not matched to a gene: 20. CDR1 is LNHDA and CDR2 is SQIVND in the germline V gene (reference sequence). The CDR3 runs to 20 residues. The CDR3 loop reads CASNEPGALAGGRDTDTQYF. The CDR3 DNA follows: TGTGCCAGTAATGAACCCGGGGCGCTAGCGGGAGGTCGAGACACAGATACGCAGTATTTT.

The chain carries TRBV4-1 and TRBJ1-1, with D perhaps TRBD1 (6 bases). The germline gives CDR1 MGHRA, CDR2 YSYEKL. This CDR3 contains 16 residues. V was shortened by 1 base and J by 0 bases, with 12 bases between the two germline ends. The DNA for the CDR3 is TGCGCCAGCAGCCAAGGTCGGTGGGGGCTGAACACTGAAGCTTTCTTT. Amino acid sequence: CASSQGRWGLNTEAFF.

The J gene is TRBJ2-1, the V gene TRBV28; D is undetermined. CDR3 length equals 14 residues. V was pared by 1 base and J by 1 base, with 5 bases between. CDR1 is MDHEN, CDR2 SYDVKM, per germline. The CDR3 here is CASSLYGSYNEQFF. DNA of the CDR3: TGTGCCAGCAGTTTATACGGGTCCTACAATGAGCAGTTCTTC.

CDR3: CASSEYGTGSEAFF. For the CDR3, the DNA is TGTGCCAGCAGTGAATATGGGACAGGGAGTGAAGCTTTCTTT. The chain is built from TRBV25-1 and TRBJ1-1, with 9 bases lining up with TRBD1. From germline, CDR1 is MGHDK and CDR2 SYGVNS. Trimming at V came to 0 bases and at J to 7 bases, leaving 3 bases not matched to a gene. The CDR3 consists of 14 residues.

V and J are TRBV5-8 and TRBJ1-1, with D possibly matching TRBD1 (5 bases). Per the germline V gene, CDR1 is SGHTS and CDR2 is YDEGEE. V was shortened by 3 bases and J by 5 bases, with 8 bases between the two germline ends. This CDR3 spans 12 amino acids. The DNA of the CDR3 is TGTGCCAGCAGCTCGGGGGGAACTGAAGCTTTCTTT. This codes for CASSSGGTEAFF.

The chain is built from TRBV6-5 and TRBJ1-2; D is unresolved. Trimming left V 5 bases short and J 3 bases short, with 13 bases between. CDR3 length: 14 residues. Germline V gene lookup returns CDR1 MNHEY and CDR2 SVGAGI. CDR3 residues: CASSPDLGDYGYTF. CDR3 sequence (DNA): TGTGCCAGCAGTCCGGACCTGGGCGACTATGGCTACACCTTC.

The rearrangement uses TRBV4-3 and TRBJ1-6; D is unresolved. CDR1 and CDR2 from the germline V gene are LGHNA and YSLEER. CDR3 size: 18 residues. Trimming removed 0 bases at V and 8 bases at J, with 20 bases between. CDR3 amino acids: CASSQDPDPGLNDSPLHF. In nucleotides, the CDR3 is TGCGCCAGCAGCCAAGATCCGGACCCGGGGTTGAATGATTCACCCCTCCACTTT.

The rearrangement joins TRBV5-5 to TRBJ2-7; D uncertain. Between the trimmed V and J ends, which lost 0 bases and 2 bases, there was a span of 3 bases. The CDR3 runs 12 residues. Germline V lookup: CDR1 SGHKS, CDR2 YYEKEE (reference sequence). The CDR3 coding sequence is TGTGCCAGCAGCTTGGTCCCCTACGAGCAGTACTTC. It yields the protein CASSLVPYEQYF.

In DNA, the CDR3 is TGTGCCAGTAGAGTCGGGGTAACAGGGACATACGAGCAGTACTTC. It yields the protein CASRVGVTGTYEQYF. The gene calls are TRBV19 and TRBJ2-7, with D tentatively TRBD1 (6 bases). Germline assignment: CDR1 LNHDA and CDR2 SQIVND (reference sequence). This CDR3 has 15 amino acids. V lost 6 bases and J 4 bases, leaving 19 bases between the germline ends.

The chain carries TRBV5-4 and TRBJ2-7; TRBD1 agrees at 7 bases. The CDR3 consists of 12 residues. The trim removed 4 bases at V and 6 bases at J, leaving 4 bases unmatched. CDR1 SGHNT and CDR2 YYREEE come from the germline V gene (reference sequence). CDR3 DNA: TGTGCCAGCAGCGAACAGGGGCCCGAGCAGTACTTC. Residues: CASSEQGPEQYF.

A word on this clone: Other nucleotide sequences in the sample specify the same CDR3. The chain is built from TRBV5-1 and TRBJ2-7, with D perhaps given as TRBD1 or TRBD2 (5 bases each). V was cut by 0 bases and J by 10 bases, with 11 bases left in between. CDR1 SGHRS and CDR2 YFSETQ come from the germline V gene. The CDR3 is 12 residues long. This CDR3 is CASSLGGTEQYF. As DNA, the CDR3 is TGCGCCAGCAGCTTGGGAGGGACCGAACAGTACTTC. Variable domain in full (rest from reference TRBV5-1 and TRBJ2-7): KAGVTQTPRYLIKTRGQQVTLSCSPISGHRSVSWYQQTPGQGLQFLFEYFSETQRNKGNFPGRFSGRQFSNSRSEMNVSTLELGDSALYLCASSLGGTEQYFGPGTRLTVT.

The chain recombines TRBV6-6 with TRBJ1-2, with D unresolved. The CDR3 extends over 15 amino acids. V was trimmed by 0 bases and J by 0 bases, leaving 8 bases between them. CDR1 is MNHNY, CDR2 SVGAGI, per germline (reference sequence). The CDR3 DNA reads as TGTGCCAGCAGTTACTCGAATCCGGCTAACTATGGCTACACCTTC. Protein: CASSYSNPANYGYTF.

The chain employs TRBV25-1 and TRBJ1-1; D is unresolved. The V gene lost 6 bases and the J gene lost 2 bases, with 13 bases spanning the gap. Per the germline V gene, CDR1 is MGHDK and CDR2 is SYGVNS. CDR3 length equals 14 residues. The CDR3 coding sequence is TGTGCCAGCAGCCTCCCAGGAGGAAACACTGAAGCTTTCTTT. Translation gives CASSLPGGNTEAFF.